This T cell receptor (beta chain) was obtained from a study of tumor and adjacent non-tumor tissue in lung cancer. Background on the study: The cohort had under 15 adenocarcinoma, 2 squamous cell and 1 small cell patients. The patients, roughly 9 men and a handful of women, were about 31 to 76 with stage I to III disease. Study outcomes and limitations: Normal lung showed higher cumulative top 100 clone frequency than tumor.

The germline V gene encodes CDR1 SGHKS and CDR2 YYEKEE (reference sequence). The CDR3 length is 13 residues, termini included. Three rounds of nested PCR, following a modified ARM-PCR protocol, produced the TCRbeta library. Each CDR3 protein gets one entry after TCRdb re-called the multiplex PCR reads with MiXCR. The repertoire holds almost 75,000 distinct CDR3 sequences, with less than 75% as singletons. Notes on this clonotype: The antigen is unknown. The CDR3 carries no conserved terminal phenylalanine or tryptophan, so it likely arises from a read error. The DNA is left out, because the CDR3 cannot be placed on it with certainty; the CDR3 is given as TCRdb lists it.

This sample's RNA came from whole unsorted tissue. This non-tumor lung sample came from over 3 cm beyond the tumor edge. The source of this sequence is a woman aged 50 to 65 with non-small cell lung cancer. Sample: distant non-tumor lung tissue. J is TRBJ2-5 and V is TRBV5-5; TRBD2, the table's D call, was not compared with the DNA. CDR3 protein: CASSRLEQETQYL.